One TCR beta chain is described in this entry. This entry is derived from a study of control samples from healthy donors and cancer patients. This CDR3 has 15 amino acids. The J segment lost 7 bases and the V segment lost 5 bases, leaving 12 bases of the junction unmatched. The germline CDR1 and CDR2 sequences are SGHTA and FQGNSA. This table comes from immunoSEQ multiplex PCR, and its TCRdb copy is limited to in-frame clones, with some not included. The sample contains about 130,000 clones, approximately 94% of which appear only once. Sequenced sample: PBMCs. The V call is TRBV7-2, the J call TRBJ2-7; 9 nucleotides line up with TRBD1. The receptor was derived from a middle-aged man with head and neck cancer. The CDR3 coding sequence is TGTGCCAGCAGCAACCCCGGGACAGGGTTTAGGGAGCAGTACTTC. This gives the protein CASSNPGTGFREQYF.